These T cell receptor beta chains were read from a single sample in a study of cytomegalovirus exposure and HLA in healthy donors. Method: immunoSEQ multiplex PCR; TCRdb's copy keeps in-frame clones and lacks some. The sample consists of 150,000 or so clones, over 75% of them appearing once. The sequencing input was PBMCs. Receptors originate from a woman aged 40 to 49 in good health and CMV-seropositive. Each CDR3 is given with its conserved first and last residue. The order of the fields is V gene, D gene, clone size, CDR3 length, J gene, CDR3 protein, CDR3 DNA. D genes are given only for firm matches. Some rows mark clone size as missing; the rest say once, few, many or name a class of expanded clone.

TRBV27	-	few	14	TRBJ2-7	CASKVSTGPYEQYF	TGTGCCAGCAAAGTAAGTACAGGGCCCTACGAGCAGTACTTC
TRBV27	-	-	15	TRBJ2-7	CASSLGLQGAYEQYF	TGTGCCAGCAGTTTAGGGCTGCAGGGCGCCTACGAGCAGTACTTC
TRBV18	-	-	14	TRBJ1-5	CASSPEISDQPQHF	TGTGCCAGCTCACCAGAGATTAGCGATCAGCCCCAGCATTTT
TRBV7-8	TRBD1	once	15	TRBJ2-3	CASSSTGAPPSTQYF	TGTGCCAGCAGCTCGACAGGGGCCCCTCCAAGCACGCAGTATTTT
TRBV6-5	-	-	12	TRBJ2-7	CASSSRLQEQYF	TGTGCCAGCAGCTCTAGGCTCCAGGAGCAGTACTTC
TRBV2	TRBD1	-	16	TRBJ2-1	CASRRTGGGRGNEQFF	TGTGCCAGCAGACGGACAGGGGGAGGACGAGGTAATGAGCAGTTCTTC
TRBV27	TRBD2	-	16	TRBJ2-7	CASSLSAGGAKYEQYF	TGTGCCAGCAGTTTATCGGCGGGAGGGGCTAAATACGAGCAGTACTTC
TRBV19	-	-	15	TRBJ2-6	CASSIWGGGANVLTF	TGTGCCAGTAGTATATGGGGAGGTGGGGCCAACGTCCTGACTTTC
TRBV7-6	TRBD2	once	18	TRBJ2-5	CASSSLIKTSGREETQYF	TGTGCCAGCAGCTCCCTTATCAAGACTAGCGGGAGAGAGGAGACCCAGTACTTC
TRBV9	TRBD2	-	17	TRBJ2-5	CASSARRESGSPETQYF	TGTGCCAGCAGCGCCAGACGAGAAAGCGGGAGTCCAGAGACCCAGTACTTC
TRBV19	-	-	14	TRBJ2-1	CASKTGEGWNEQFF	TGTGCCAGTAAAACTGGTGAGGGCTGGAATGAGCAGTTCTTC
TRBV19	TRBD1	-	15	TRBJ2-1	CASNAPGTGRNEQFF	TGTGCCAGTAACGCTCCCGGGACAGGGAGGAATGAGCAGTTCTTC
TRBV7-9	-	-	14	TRBJ1-1	CASSLEGADTEAFF	TGTGCCAGCAGCTTAGAAGGGGCAGATACTGAAGCTTTCTTT
TRBV11-2	-	few	15	TRBJ2-7	CASSLEGAASYEQYF	TGTGCCAGCAGCTTAGAAGGGGCCGCATCCTACGAGCAGTACTTC
TRBV7-8	TRBD1	-	16	TRBJ2-2	CASSLGTGLNTGELFF	TGTGCCAGCAGCCTCGGGACAGGGTTGAACACCGGGGAGCTGTTTTTT
TRBV28	-	-	12	TRBJ1-3	CASSFGGNTIYF	TGTGCCAGCAGTTTCGGGGGAAACACCATATATTTT
TRBV19	TRBD2	-	18	TRBJ2-7	CASSSRTSGRAGRYEQYF	TGTGCCAGTAGTTCTCGGACTAGCGGGAGGGCCGGTCGCTACGAGCAGTACTTC
TRBV9	-	-	11	TRBJ1-4	CASSDDRELFF	TGTGCCAGCAGCGATGACAGAGAACTGTTTTTT
TRBV27	TRBD1	few	13	TRBJ1-2	CASSYGQAGGYTF	TGTGCCAGCAGCTACGGACAGGCAGGGGGCTACACCTTC
TRBV14	TRBD2	-	17	TRBJ2-5	CASSQGWLAGGGETQYF	TGTGCCAGCAGCCAAGGTTGGCTAGCGGGAGGTGGGGAGACCCAGTACTTC
TRBV5-1	TRBD1	few	13	TRBJ2-2	CASSRGQPGELFF	TGCGCCAGCAGCAGGGGACAGCCCGGGGAGCTGTTTTTT
TRBV19	-	-	14	TRBJ2-2	CASSGWTRAGELFF	TGTGCCAGTAGCGGGTGGACAAGAGCCGGGGAGCTGTTTTTT
TRBV5-4	TRBD2	-	19	TRBJ2-1	CASSFFLAGASAGRDEQFF	TGTGCCAGCAGCTTCTTTCTAGCGGGGGCTTCGGCGGGAAGAGATGAGCAGTTCTTC
TRBV5-1	-	-	13	TRBJ1-6	CASSRSGIDTLHF	TGCGCCAGCAGCCGGAGCGGGATCGATACCCTCCACTTT
TRBV7-8	-	-	14	TRBJ2-3	CASSPGQSTDTQYF	TGTGCCAGCAGCCCCGGACAGAGCACAGATACGCAGTATTTT
TRBV7-2	TRBD2	-	16	TRBJ2-7	CASSLAPRTSGYEQYF	TGTGCCAGCAGCTTAGCCCCAAGGACTAGCGGCTACGAGCAGTACTTC
TRBV15	-	-	15	TRBJ2-5	CATSRPDRLQETQYF	TGTGCCACCAGCAGGCCCGACAGGCTACAAGAGACCCAGTACTTC
TRBV5-6	-	-	15	TRBJ2-1	CASSLYDRGDNEQFF	TGTGCCAGCAGCTTGTATGATAGGGGTGACAATGAGCAGTTCTTC
TRBV7-8	-	-	14	TRBJ1-1	CASSLTGTNTEAFF	TGTGCCAGCAGCTTAACGGGTACTAACACTGAAGCTTTCTTT
TRBV2	TRBD2	-	14	TRBJ2-1	CASNPGLAGNEQFF	TGTGCCAGCAATCCGGGACTAGCGGGCAATGAGCAGTTCTTC
TRBV27	-	-	16	TRBJ1-1	CASSASQGDMNTEAFF	TGTGCCAGCAGTGCGTCACAGGGAGATATGAACACTGAAGCTTTCTTT
TRBV11-2	TRBD1	-	13	TRBJ2-5	CASTGTGEETQYF	TGTGCCAGCACAGGAACAGGGGAAGAGACCCAGTACTTC
TRBV7-8	TRBD2	few	17	TRBJ2-7	CASSLAQNSGKTYEQYF	TGTGCCAGCAGCTTAGCCCAAAATAGCGGGAAGACCTACGAGCAGTACTTC
TRBV5-1	-	-	16	TRBJ2-1	CASSVKQGVGDNEQFF	TGCGCCAGCAGCGTGAAACAGGGCGTCGGGGACAATGAGCAGTTCTTC
TRBV19	-	few	15	TRBJ1-2	CASSMVAGTGSGYTF	TGTGCCAGTAGTATGGTAGCCGGTACAGGTAGCGGCTACACCTTC
TRBV7-2	TRBD2	-	15	TRBJ2-1	CASSLGLAGVNEQFF	TGTGCCAGCAGCTTAGGCTTAGCGGGAGTGAATGAGCAGTTCTTC
TRBV27	TRBD2	few	13	TRBJ2-4	CASSLSGRYIQYF	TGTGCCAGCAGTTTAAGCGGGAGGTACATTCAGTACTTC
TRBV7-3	-	-	14	TRBJ1-1	CASSLTPGNTEAFF	TGTGCCAGCAGCTTGACGCCAGGGAACACTGAAGCTTTCTTT
TRBV6-5	-	-	15	TRBJ2-1	CASSYSSNGGNEQFF	TGTGCCAGCAGTTACTCCTCAAACGGCGGGAATGAGCAGTTCTTC
TRBV6-1	-	-	14	TRBJ2-7	CASSVSPGAYEQYF	TGTGCCAGCAGTGTTAGCCCGGGAGCCTACGAGCAGTACTTC
TRBV5-1	-	-	16	TRBJ2-7	CASSLALGGAPYEQYF	TGCGCCAGCAGCTTGGCCTTAGGGGGGGCCCCCTACGAGCAGTACTTC
TRBV5-6	TRBD2	-	15	TRBJ2-2	CASSLPLAGAGELFF	TGTGCCAGCAGCTTGCCACTAGCGGGAGCCGGGGAGCTGTTTTTT
TRBV23-1	-	-	12	TRBJ2-7	CASSPLYHEQYF	TGCGCCAGCAGTCCCTTGTATCACGAGCAGTACTTC
TRBV30	-	once	15	TRBJ2-6	CAWSSGFSGANVLTF	TGTGCCTGGAGCTCGGGTTTCTCTGGGGCCAACGTCCTGACTTTC
TRBV4-2	TRBD1	-	18	TRBJ2-1	CASSPGQGATRSYNEQFF	TGTGCCAGCAGCCCGGGACAGGGGGCGACCCGTTCCTACAATGAGCAGTTCTTC
TRBV9	-	once	12	TRBJ2-5	CASSAEQETQYF	TGTGCCAGCAGTGCGGAACAAGAGACCCAGTACTTC
TRBV19	-	few	15	TRBJ1-1	CASSISLVVRPEAFF	TGTGCCAGTAGTATATCCCTGGTTGTGAGGCCTGAAGCTTTCTTT